The sequence of this T cell receptor beta chain was determined in a study of blood T cell repertoires in COVID-19. Authors' data handling: Cell counts per sample came from amplifying reference gene primers. Data came from immunoSEQ multiplex PCR; TCRdb stores just in-frame clones and leaves some out. V and J calls and clone size follow that table, whereas D and trimming were derived from the DNA. Among approximately 260,000 clones listed, over 75% were seen once. Germline V gives CDR1 SGDLS, CDR2 YYNGEE. This CDR3 has 15 amino acids. Trimming took off 0 bases at V and 0 bases at J, with 9 bases between the two ends.

The chain uses TRBV9 and TRBJ1-2; no definite D call. The clonotype comes from a woman aged 70-85 years with acute or convalescent COVID-19. Sequencing input: peripheral blood. CDR3 protein: CASSVAGSPNYGYTF. The CDR3 DNA follows: TGTGCCAGCAGCGTAGCGGGGAGTCCTAACTATGGCTACACCTTC.